What follows are 10 T cell receptor beta chains derived from one specimen sequenced in a study of T cell repertoires in cytomegalovirus infection. Antigens for these TCRs are unknown. From the reads, TCRdb called clonotypes with MiXCR, one entry per CDR3 protein. The table has approximately 730,000 distinct CDR3 sequences, 25% to 30% seen once. The source material was cultured CD8+ T cells from PBMCs, sampled from culture after CMV antigen stimulation. The receptors derive from a human donor in good health (CMV status not recorded). Some clones in this sample may be carry-over from other donors' samples.

This clonotype came up a few times. This chain uses TRBV7-6 with TRBJ1-3; D may be TRBD1 (5 bases). Germline CDR1 is SGHVS and CDR2 is FNYEAQ. Trimming cost V 5 bases and J 5 bases, with 13 bases left between them. The CDR3 is 14 residues long. CDR3 sequence: CASSPQEARNTIYF. Here the CDR3 DNA reads TGTGCCAGCAGCCCACAGGAGGCGAGAAACACCATATATTTT. Combining the CDR3 with reference TRBV7-6 and TRBJ1-3 gives the whole variable domain GAGVSQSPRYKVTKRGQDVALRCDPISGHVSLYWYRQALGQGPEFLTYFNYEAQQDKSGLPNDRFSAERPEGSISTLTIQRTEQRDSAMYRCASSPQEARNTIYFGEGSWLTVV.

This clonotype appeared a single time. V gene TRBV29-1 combines with J gene TRBJ2-1; D gene unclear. V lost 2 bases to trimming and J lost 4 bases, with 9 bases between them. The CDR3 runs to 13 residues. CDR1 is SQVTM and CDR2 is ANQGSEA in the germline V gene. CDR3 nucleotide sequence: TGCAGCGTTGAACCCCCTCTTTACAATGAGCAGTTCTTC. Its protein is CSVEPPLYNEQFF.

V and J are TRBV28 and TRBJ1-1, with D possibly matching TRBD1 (5 bases). CDR3 length equals 14 residues. V lost 3 bases to trimming and J lost 4 bases, with 12 bases between them. Germline V lookup: CDR1 MDHEN, CDR2 SYDVKM. The CDR3 sequence: CASSFRGIGTEAFF. The DNA of the CDR3 is TGTGCCAGCAGTTTCCGGGGGATCGGCACTGAAGCTTTCTTT.

This clonotype was seen a handful of times. The V call is TRBV19, the J call TRBJ1-2, with D unclear. The CDR3 sequence is 15 residues long. CDR1 LNHDA and CDR2 SQIVND come from the germline V gene (reference sequence). Deletions cut 1 base from V and 3 bases from J, with 12 bases between. DNA for the CDR3: TGTGCCAGTAGTATAGTTCCGGGCAACGACTATGGCTACACCTTC. Its translation: CASSIVPGNDYGYTF.

There are a few counts of this clonotype. V is TRBV4-2 and J is TRBJ1-5, with D uncertain. Germline lookup yields CDR1 LGHNA and CDR2 YNFKEQ. This CDR3 is built from 18 residues. V was trimmed by 0 bases and J by 1 base, leaving 16 bases between them. This chain's CDR3 is CASSQEPSMGLSNQPQHF. The CDR3 nucleotides read TGTGCCAGCAGCCAAGAGCCGAGTATGGGTCTAAGCAATCAGCCCCAGCATTTT.

This clonotype was observed at least ten times. The rearrangement uses TRBV9 and TRBJ2-1, with TRBD1 matching 9 bases. The trim removed 3 bases at V and 6 bases at J, leaving 7 bases unmatched. Germline V gene data show CDR1 as SGDLS and CDR2 as YYNGEE. This CDR3 has 15 amino acids. CDR3 amino acids: CASSGSGTGTNEQFF. For the CDR3, the DNA is TGTGCCAGCAGCGGATCCGGGACAGGGACCAATGAGCAGTTCTTC.

In its sample, this clonotype was seen many times. V gene TRBV6-1 combines with J gene TRBJ1-1, with TRBD1 as a possible D gene (5 bases). V was clipped by 3 bases and J by 5 bases, with 13 bases between them. The germline V gene has CDR1 MNHNS and CDR2 SASEGT. The CDR3 is 14 residues long. CDR3 in amino acids: CASSEGLLWTEAFF. CDR3 nucleotides: TGTGCCAGCAGTGAGGGACTACTGTGGACTGAAGCTTTCTTT.

The V gene is TRBV4-1, the J gene TRBJ2-1, with 11 bases lining up with TRBD2. CDR1 is MGHRA, CDR2 YSYEKL, per germline. With 0 bases clipped from V and 10 bases from J, the junction kept 11 bases outside the gene matches. The CDR3 is 17 residues long. In DNA form, the CDR3 reads TGCGCCAGCAGCCAAGATGGTAGCGGGGGGGACTTCCTGGAGCAGTTCTTC. This codes for CASSQDGSGGDFLEQFF.

This clonotype was found a few times. The gene calls are TRBV7-2 and TRBJ2-1; TRBD2 agrees at 9 bases. Germline trimming cut 1 base from V and 8 bases from J; bases unmatched to any gene: 6. Germline CDR1 is SGHTA and CDR2 is FQGNSA. This CDR3 spans 15 amino acids. This CDR3 reads CASSLGSGGRYEQFF. CDR3 DNA: TGTGCCAGCAGCTTAGGCAGCGGGGGGAGATATGAGCAGTTCTTC.

This chain connects TRBV7-6 to TRBJ1-3; D is perhaps TRBD1 (5 bases). Between the trimmed V and J ends, which lost 4 bases and 5 bases, there was a span of 21 bases. CDR1 is SGHVS and CDR2 is FNYEAQ in the germline V gene. The CDR3 is made up of 17 amino acids. The CDR3 coding sequence is TGTGCCAGCAGCTCAGAAACCTTGGCAGGGAGGAGAAACACCATATATTTT. Translated, it gives CASSSETLAGRRNTIYF.